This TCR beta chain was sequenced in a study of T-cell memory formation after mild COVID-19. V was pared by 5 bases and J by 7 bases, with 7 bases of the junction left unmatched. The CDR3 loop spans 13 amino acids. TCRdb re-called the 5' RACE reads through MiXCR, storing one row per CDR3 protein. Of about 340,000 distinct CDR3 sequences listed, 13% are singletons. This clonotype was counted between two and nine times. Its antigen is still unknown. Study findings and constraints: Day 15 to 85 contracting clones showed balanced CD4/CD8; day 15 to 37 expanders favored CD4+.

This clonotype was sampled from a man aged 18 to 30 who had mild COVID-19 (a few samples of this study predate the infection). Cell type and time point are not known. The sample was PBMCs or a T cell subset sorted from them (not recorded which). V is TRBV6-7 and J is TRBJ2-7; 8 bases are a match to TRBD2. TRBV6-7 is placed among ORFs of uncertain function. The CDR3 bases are TGTGCCAGCAGTCCCGGACTAGCCGGAGAGCAGTACGTC. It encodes CASSPGLAGEQYV.